This TCR beta chain is drawn from a study of control samples from healthy donors and cancer patients. The repertoire was sequenced with immunoSEQ multiplex PCR; TCRdb's copy has only in-frame clones and lacks some. This table holds 150,000 or so clones, over 90% found once. Germline values: CDR1 SGHTA, CDR2 FQGNSA. Trimming took off 1 base at V and 5 bases at J, with 11 bases between the two ends. The CDR3 totals 14 residues. This TCR came from a man in his sixties with colorectal cancer. The V gene is TRBV7-2, the J gene TRBJ2-5; possibly TRBD2 for D (6 bases). Sequences were obtained from PBMCs. This CDR3 is CASSLGPRGETQYF. The CDR3 DNA is TGTGCCAGCAGCTTAGGTCCCCGGGGGGAGACCCAGTACTTC.